This T cell receptor (beta chain) was recovered during a study of cytomegalovirus exposure and HLA in healthy donors. The CDR3 covers 15 residues. J gave up 5 bases and V 1 base, and 7 bases lay outside the gene matches. Germline CDR1 reads GTSNPN; CDR2 reads SVGIG (reference sequence). PCR amplification relied on 60 Vbeta primers (plus 13 Jbeta primers). This table comes from immunoSEQ multiplex PCR, and its TCRdb copy is limited to in-frame clones, with some not included. The table lists some 140,000 clones, roughly three quarters of them singletons. Source material: PBMCs. This receptor was identified in a man aged 25-45 years in good health and CMV-seropositive. The rearrangement uses TRBV30 and TRBJ2-5; 10 positions match TRBD2. CDR3 sequence (DNA): TGTGCCTGGAGTGCGTCCCTAGCGGGAGAGGAGACCCAGTACTTC. Translation gives CAWSASLAGEETQYF.